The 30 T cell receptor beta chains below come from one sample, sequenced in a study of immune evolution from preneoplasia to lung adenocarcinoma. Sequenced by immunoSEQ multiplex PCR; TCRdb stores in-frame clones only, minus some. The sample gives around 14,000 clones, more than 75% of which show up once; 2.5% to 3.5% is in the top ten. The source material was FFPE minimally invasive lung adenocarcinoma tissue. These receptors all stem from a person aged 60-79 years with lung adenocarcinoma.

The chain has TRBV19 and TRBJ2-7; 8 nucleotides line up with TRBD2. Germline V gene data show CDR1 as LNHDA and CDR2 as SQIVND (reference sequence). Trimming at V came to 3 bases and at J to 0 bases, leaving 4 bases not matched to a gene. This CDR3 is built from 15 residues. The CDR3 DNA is TGTGCCAGTAGTATGCGGGGGGTATCCTCCTACGAGCAGTACTTC. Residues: CASSMRGVSSYEQYF.

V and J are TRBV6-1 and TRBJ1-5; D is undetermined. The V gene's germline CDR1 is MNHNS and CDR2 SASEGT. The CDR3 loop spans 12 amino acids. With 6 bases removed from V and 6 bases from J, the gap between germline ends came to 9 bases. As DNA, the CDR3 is TGTGCCAGCAGGGAATATTCTCAGCCCCAGCATTTT. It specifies CASREYSQPQHF.

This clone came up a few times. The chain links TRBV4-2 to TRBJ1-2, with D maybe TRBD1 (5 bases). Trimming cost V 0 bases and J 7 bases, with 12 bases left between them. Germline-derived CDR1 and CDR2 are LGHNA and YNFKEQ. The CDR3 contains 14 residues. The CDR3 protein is CASSQEGQLGGYTF. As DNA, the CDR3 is TGTGCCAGCAGCCAAGAGGGGCAGTTGGGTGGCTACACCTTC.

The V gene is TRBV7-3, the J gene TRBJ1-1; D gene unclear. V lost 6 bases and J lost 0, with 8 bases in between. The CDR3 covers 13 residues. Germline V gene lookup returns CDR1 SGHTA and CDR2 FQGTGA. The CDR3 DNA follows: TGTGCCAGCAGTTCCACGGTGAACACTGAAGCTTTCTTT. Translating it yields CASSSTVNTEAFF.

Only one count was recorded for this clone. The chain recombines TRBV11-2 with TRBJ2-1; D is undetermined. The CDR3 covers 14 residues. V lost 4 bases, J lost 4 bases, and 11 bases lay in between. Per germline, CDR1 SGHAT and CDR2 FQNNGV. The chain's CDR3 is CASSSTLQYNEQFF. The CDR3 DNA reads TGTGCCAGCAGCTCGACCCTACAGTACAATGAGCAGTTCTTC.

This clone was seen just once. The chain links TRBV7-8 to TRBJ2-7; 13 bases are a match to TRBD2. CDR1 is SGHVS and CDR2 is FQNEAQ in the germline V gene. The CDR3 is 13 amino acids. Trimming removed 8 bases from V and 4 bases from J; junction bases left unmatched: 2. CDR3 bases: TGTGCCAGCGGGACTAGCGGGAAATACGAGCAGTACTTC. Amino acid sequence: CASGTSGKYEQYF.

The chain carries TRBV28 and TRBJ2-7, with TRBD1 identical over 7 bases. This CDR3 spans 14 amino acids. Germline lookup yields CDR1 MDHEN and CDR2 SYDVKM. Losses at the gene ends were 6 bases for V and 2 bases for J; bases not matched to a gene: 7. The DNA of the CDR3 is TGTGCCAGCAGGTCACCGGGACAGACCTACGAGCAGTACTTC. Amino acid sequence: CASRSPGQTYEQYF.

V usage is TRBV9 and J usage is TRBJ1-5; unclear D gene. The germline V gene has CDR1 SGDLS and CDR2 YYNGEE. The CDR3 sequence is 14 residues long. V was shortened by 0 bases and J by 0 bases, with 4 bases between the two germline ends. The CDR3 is CASSVGSSNQPQHF. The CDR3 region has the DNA TGTGCCAGCAGCGTAGGCAGTAGCAATCAGCCCCAGCATTTT. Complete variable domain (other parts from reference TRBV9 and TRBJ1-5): DSGVTQTPKHLITATGQRVTLRCSPRSGDLSVYWYQQSLDQGLQFLIQYYNGEERAKGNILERFSAQQFPDLHSELNLSSLELGDSALYFCASSVGSSNQPQHFGDGTRLSIL.

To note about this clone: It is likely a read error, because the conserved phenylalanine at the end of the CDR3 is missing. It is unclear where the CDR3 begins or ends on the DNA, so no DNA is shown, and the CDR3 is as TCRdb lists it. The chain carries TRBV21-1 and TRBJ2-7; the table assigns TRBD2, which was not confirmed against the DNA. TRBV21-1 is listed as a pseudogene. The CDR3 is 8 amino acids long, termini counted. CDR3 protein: CASNCRFL.

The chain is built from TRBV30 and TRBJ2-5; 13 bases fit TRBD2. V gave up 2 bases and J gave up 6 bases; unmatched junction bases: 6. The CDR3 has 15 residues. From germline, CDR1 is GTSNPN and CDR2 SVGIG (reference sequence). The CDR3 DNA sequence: TGTGCCTGGAGTCTCACTAGCGGGGGGGCAAAGACCCAGTACTTC. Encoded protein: CAWSLTSGGAKTQYF.

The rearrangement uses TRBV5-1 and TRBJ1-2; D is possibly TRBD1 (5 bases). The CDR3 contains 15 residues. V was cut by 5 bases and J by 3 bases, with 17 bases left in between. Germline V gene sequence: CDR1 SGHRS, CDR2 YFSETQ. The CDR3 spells CASRHSEGADYGYTF. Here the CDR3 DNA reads TGCGCCAGCAGACACTCCGAAGGGGCCGACTATGGCTACACCTTC. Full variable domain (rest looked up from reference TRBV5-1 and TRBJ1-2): KAGVTQTPRYLIKTRGQQVTLSCSPISGHRSVSWYQQTPGQGLQFLFEYFSETQRNKGNFPGRFSGRQFSNSRSEMNVSTLELGDSALYLCASRHSEGADYGYTFGSGTRLTVV.

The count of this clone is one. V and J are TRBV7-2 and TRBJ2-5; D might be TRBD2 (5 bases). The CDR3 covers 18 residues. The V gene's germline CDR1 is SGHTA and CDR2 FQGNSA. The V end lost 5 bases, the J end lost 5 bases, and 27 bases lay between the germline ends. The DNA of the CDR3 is TGTGCCAGCAGCGCCTCCCCGAGCGGAGTAGTCCAAACGGAGACCCAGTACTTC. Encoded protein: CASSASPSGVVQTETQYF. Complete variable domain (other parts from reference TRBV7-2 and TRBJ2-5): GAGVSQSPSNKVTEKGKDVELRCDPISGHTALYWYRQSLGQGLEFLIYFQGNSAPDKSGLPSDRFSAERTGGSVSTLTIQRTQQEDSAVYLCASSASPSGVVQTETQYFGPGTRLLVL.

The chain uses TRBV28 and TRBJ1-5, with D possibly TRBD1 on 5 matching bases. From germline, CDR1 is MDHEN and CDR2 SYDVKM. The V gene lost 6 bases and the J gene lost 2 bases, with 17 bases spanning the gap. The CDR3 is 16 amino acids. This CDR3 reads CASSSPRGGGNQPQHF. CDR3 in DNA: TGTGCCAGCAGCTCACCGCGGGGCGGGGGCAATCAGCCCCAGCATTTT. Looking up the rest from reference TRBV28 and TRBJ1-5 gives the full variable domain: DVKVTQSSRYLVKRTGEKVFLECVQDMDHENMFWYRQDPGLGLRLIYFSYDVKMKEKGDIPEGYSVSREKKERFSLILESASTNQTSMYLCASSSPRGGGNQPQHFGDGTRLSIL.

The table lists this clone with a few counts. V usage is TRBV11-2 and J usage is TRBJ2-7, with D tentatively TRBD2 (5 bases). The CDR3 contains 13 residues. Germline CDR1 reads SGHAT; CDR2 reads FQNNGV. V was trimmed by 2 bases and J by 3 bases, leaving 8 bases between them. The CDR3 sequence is CASSLSEGYEQYF. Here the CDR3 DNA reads TGTGCCAGCAGCTTATCTGAGGGCTACGAGCAGTACTTC.

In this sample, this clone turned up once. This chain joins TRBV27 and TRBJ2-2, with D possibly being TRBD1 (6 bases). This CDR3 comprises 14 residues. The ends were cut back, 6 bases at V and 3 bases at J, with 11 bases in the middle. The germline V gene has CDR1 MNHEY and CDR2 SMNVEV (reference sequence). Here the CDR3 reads CASRQQGHTGELFF. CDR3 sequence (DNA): TGTGCCAGCAGGCAACAGGGTCACACCGGGGAGCTGTTTTTT.

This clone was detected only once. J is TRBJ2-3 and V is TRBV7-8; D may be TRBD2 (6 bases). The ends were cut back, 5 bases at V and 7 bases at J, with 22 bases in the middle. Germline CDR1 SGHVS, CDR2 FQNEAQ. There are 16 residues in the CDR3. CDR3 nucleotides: TGTGCCAGCAGCGGGACTCCGGGACTCCCAACCCATACGCAGTATTTT. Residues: CASSGTPGLPTHTQYF. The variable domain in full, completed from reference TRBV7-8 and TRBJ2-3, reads GAGVSQSPRYKVAKRGQDVALRCDPISGHVSLFWYQQALGQGPEFLTYFQNEAQLDKSGLPSDRFFAERPEGSVSTLKIQRTQQEDSAVYLCASSGTPGLPTHTQYFGPGTRLTVL.

CDR3 region: CASKVTMSTDTQYF. As DNA, the CDR3 is TGTGCCAGCAAAGTAACGATGAGCACAGATACGCAGTATTTT. The chain carries TRBV2 and TRBJ2-3; D is ambiguous. Trimming stripped 7 bases from V and 0 bases from J, with 11 bases between. This CDR3 is 14 amino acids long. CDR1 and CDR2 from the germline V gene are SNHLY and FYNNEI.

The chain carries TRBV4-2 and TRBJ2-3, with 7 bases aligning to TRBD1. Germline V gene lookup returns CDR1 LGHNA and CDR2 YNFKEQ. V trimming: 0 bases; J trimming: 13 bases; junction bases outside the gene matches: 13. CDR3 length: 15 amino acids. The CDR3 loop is CASSQDLGAETGEYF. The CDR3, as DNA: TGTGCCAGCAGCCAAGATCTTGGAGCGGAAACAGGGGAGTATTTT.

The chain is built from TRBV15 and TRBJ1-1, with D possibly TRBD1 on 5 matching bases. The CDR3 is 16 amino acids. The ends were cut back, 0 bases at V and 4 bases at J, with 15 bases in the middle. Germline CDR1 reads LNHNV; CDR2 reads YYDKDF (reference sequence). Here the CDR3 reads CATSRDRVGPGTEAFF. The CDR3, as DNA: TGTGCCACCAGCAGAGATCGGGTGGGGCCGGGCACTGAAGCTTTCTTT.

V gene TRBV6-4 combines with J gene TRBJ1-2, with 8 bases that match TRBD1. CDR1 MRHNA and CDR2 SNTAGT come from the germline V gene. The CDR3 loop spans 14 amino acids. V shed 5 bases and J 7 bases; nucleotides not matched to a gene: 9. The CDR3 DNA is TGTGCCAGCAGTCCCGGACAGGGCATTGCTGGCTACACCTTC. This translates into CASSPGQGIAGYTF.

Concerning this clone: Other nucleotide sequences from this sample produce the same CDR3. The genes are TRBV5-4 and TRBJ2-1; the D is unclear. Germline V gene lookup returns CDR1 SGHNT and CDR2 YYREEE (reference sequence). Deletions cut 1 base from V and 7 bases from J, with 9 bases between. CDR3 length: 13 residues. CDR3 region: CASSLLKGNEQFF. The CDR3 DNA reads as TGTGCCAGCAGCTTGTTGAAAGGGAATGAGCAGTTCTTC.

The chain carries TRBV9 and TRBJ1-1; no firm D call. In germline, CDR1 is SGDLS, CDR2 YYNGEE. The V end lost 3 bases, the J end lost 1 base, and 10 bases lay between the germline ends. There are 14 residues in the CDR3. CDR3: CASSATPENTEAFF. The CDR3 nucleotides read TGTGCCAGCAGCGCTACCCCAGAGAACACTGAAGCTTTCTTT. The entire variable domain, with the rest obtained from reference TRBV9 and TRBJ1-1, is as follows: DSGVTQTPKHLITATGQRVTLRCSPRSGDLSVYWYQQSLDQGLQFLIQYYNGEERAKGNILERFSAQQFPDLHSELNLSSLELGDSALYFCASSATPENTEAFFGQGTRLTVV.

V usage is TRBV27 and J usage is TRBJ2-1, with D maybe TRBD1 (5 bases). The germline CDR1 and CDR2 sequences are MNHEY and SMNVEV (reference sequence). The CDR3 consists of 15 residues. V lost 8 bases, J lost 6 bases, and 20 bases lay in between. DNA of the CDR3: TGTGCCAGCGCCCCCGAGACAGTTAAACTCAATGAGCAGTTCTTC. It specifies CASAPETVKLNEQFF.

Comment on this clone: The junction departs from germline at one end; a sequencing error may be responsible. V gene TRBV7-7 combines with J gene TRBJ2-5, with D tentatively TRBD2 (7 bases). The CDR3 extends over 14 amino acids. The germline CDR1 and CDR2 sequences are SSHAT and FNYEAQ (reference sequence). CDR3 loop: CASSLGGQRETQYF. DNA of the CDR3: TGTGCTAGCAGCTTGGGGGGGCAGAGGGAGACCCAGTACTTC.

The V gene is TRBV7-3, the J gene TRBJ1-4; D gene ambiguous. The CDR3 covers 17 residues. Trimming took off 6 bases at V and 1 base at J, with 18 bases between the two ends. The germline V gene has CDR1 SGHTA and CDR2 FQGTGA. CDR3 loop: CASSLTPPGKTNEKLFF. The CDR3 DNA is TGTGCCAGCAGTCTAACTCCACCCGGAAAAACTAATGAAAAACTGTTTTTT.

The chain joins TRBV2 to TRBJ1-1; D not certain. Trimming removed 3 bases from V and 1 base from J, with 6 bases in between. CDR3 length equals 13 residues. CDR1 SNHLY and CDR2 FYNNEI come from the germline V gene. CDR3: CASSEEGNTEAFF. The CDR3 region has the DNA TGTGCCAGCAGTGAGGAGGGGAACACTGAAGCTTTCTTT. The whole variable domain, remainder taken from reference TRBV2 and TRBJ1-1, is EPEVTQTPSHQVTQMGQEVILRCVPISNHLYFYWYRQILGQKVEFLVSFYNNEISEKSEIFDDQFSVERPDGSNFTLKIRSTKLEDSAMYFCASSEEGNTEAFFGQGTRLTVV.

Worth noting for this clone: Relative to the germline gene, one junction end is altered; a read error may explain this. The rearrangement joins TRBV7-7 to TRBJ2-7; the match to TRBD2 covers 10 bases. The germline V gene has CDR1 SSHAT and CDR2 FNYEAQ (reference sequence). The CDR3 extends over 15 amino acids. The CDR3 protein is CASSLAGGGTYEQYF. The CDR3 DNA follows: TGTGCTAGCAGCTTAGCGGGAGGCGGCACCTACGAGCAGTACTTC. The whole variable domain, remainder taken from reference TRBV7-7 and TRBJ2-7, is GAGVSQSPRYKVTKRGQDVTLRCDPISSHATLYWYQQALGQGPEFLTYFNYEAQPDKSGLPSDRFSAERPEGSISTLTIQRTEQRDSAMYRCASSLAGGGTYEQYFGPGTRLTVT.

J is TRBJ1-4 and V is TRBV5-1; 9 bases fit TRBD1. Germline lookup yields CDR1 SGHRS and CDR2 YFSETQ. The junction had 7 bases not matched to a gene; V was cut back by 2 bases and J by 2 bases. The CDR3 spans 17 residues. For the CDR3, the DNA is TGCGCCAGCAGCTTACACAACAGGGGGCTCACTAATGAAAAACTGTTTTTT. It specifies CASSLHNRGLTNEKLFF.

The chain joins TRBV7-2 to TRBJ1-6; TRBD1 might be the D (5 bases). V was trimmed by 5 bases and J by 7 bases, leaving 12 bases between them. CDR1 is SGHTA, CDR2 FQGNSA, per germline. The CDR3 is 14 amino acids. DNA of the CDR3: TGTGCCAGCAGCCTAGGGGCAATCAATTCACCCCTCCACTTT. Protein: CASSLGAINSPLHF.

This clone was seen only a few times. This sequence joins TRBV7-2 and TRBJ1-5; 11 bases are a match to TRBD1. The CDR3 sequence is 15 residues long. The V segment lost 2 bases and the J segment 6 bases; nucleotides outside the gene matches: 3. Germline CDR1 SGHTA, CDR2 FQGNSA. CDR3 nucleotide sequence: TGTGCCAGCAGCTTATGGACAGGGGGCAGTCAGCCCCAGCATTTT. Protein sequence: CASSLWTGGSQPQHF.